The clone carrying this T cell receptor beta chain showed up just a few times. The antigen is undetermined. TCRdb called the RT-PCR reads again in MiXCR, with one record for every CDR3 protein. The table has more than 700,000 distinct CDR3 sequences, roughly 20% seen once. This record belongs to a study of response to subunit inactivated influenza vaccine. Looked up from germline, CDR1 is DFQATT and CDR2 is SNEGSKA (reference sequence). Trimming took 0 bases from V and 4 from J, leaving 11 bases between them. The CDR3 length is 14 residues. Whole-study results and caveats: Seasonal influenza vaccination, on each occasion, was suggested by the authors to recruit few new T cells.

This sequence joins TRBV20-1 and TRBJ2-3; D call uncertain. This TCR was recovered from a man between 50 and 59 years old who received an inactivated influenza vaccine. Sample: PBMCs from blood, taken about 5 days after vaccination. The CDR3 region is CSARDLILADTQYF. CDR3 nucleotide sequence: TGCAGTGCTAGAGATTTGATTTTAGCAGATACGCAGTATTTT.